This record looks at one T cell receptor (beta chain) sequence and its context. Its specificity is unknown. The sample's treatment: oral pan-JAK inhibitor, 5-10 mg twice daily. It was from alopecia areata patients that lesional scalp punch biopsies and peripheral blood were collected. The data belong to a study of CD8+ T cells in alopecia areata. Study outcomes and limitations: Sharing of TCRs across patients appeared less clear than in mice, possibly for HLA-related reasons.

Sequencing templates came from extracted RNA that was reverse transcribed into cDNA. Sequenced by immunoSEQ multiplex PCR; TCRdb stores in-frame clones only, minus some. Here the sample spans 150,000 to 200,000 clones, roughly 53% being singletons. The source of this sequence is a human donor with alopecia areata. The sequences come from CD8+ T cells sorted from blood, collected at week 24, from a patient treated with tofacitinib.

The CDR3 DNA reads TGTGCCAGCGGAGTCTCAGATACGCAGTATTTT. This translates into CASGVSDTQYF. This chain uses TRBV7-9 with TRBJ2-3; no reliable D call. This CDR3 region has 11 residues. Trimming shortened V by 8 bases and J by 4 bases, and 7 bases separated the two germline ends. Germline loops: CDR1 SEHNR, CDR2 FQNEAQ (reference sequence).